This is a list of T cell receptor beta chains from one sample in a study of molecular identifiers for immune sequencing clone quantification. TCRdb re-analysed the PCR reads in MiXCR, keeping a single row per CDR3 protein. The sample shows about half a million distinct CDR3 sequences, around 23% of them seen only once. Sequenced: naive CD8+ T cells from blood, with Jurkat cell RNA spiked in. Every receptor here comes from a human donor in good health. Some libraries in this study had Jurkat cell RNA spiked in. CDR3s include the opening cysteine and the closing phenylalanine or tryptophan. D genes are given only for firm matches. Size is omitted from some rows. Given values are once, few, many or a class for expanded clones.

>TRBV7-9|TRBD1|many|TRBJ2-5
CASSLETGGEETQYF
TGTGCCAGCAGCTTAGAGACAGGGGGCGAAGAGACCCAGTACTTC
>TRBV3-1|NA|few|TRBJ1-1
CASSQDEGVLNTEAFF
TGTGCCAGCAGCCAAGACGAGGGGGTACTGAACACTGAAGCTTTCTTT
>TRBV20-1|NA|NA|TRBJ1-1
CSARDPLQNTEAFF
TGCAGTGCTAGAGACCCCCTACAAAACACTGAAGCTTTCTTT
>TRBV28|TRBD1|many|TRBJ1-5
CASCSGWSAGTGGDRSNQPQHF
TGTGCCAGCTGCTCAGGATGGTCGGCCGGGACAGGGGGCGATCGGAGCAATCAGCCCCAGCATTTT
>TRBV27|TRBD2|few|TRBJ2-1
CASCHTSGAYNEQFF
TGTGCCAGCTGCCATACTAGCGGTGCCTACAATGAGCAGTTCTTC
>TRBV6-5|NA|NA|TRBJ1-1
CASSRPYGTPNTEAFF
TGTGCCAGCAGCAGACCCTACGGGACACCGAACACTGAAGCTTTCTTT
>TRBV9|NA|NA|TRBJ2-3
CASSVAGGISTDTQYF
TGTGCCAGCAGCGTAGCAGGCGGGATTAGCACAGATACGCAGTATTTT
>TRBV25-1|TRBD2|few|TRBJ2-5
CASGPLAGGQETQYF
TGTGCCAGCGGTCCCCTAGCGGGAGGCCAAGAGACCCAGTACTTC
>TRBV14|TRBD1|many|TRBJ1-5
CASSLDRTQPQHF
TGTGCCAGCAGCCTGGACAGGACACAGCCCCAGCATTTT
>TRBV7-9|NA|NA|TRBJ2-2
CASSSPASTGELFF
TGTGCCAGCAGCTCTCCGGCAAGCACCGGGGAGCTGTTTTTT
>TRBV2|TRBD2|many|TRBJ2-3
CASSDPPGGIDTQYF
TGTGCCAGCAGTGATCCCCCCGGGGGGATAGATACGCAGTATTTT
>TRBV7-9|TRBD1|few|TRBJ2-7
CASSLPGQAREQYF
TGTGCCAGCAGCCTGCCGGGACAGGCCCGCGAGCAGTACTTC
>TRBV6-5|NA|NA|TRBJ1-5
CASKGTAYSNQSQHF
TGTGCCAGCAAAGGGACTGCGTATAGCAATCAGTCCCAGCATTTT
>TRBV30|TRBD1|few|TRBJ2-7
CAWSVGTVSSYEQYF
TGTGCCTGGAGTGTAGGGACAGTCAGCTCCTACGAGCAGTACTTC
>TRBV19|NA|NA|TRBJ2-7
CASSPPNSEQNF
TGTGCCAGTAGTCCCCCGAACTCCGAGCAGAACTTC
>TRBV28|TRBD2|many|TRBJ2-7
CASSLKAASGRVEQYF
TGTGCCAGCAGTTTAAAGGCCGCTAGCGGGAGGGTTGAGCAGTACTTC
>TRBV19|NA|few|TRBJ1-1
CASSLHPGTSNTEAFF
TGTGCCAGTAGTCTCCACCCCGGGACATCGAACACTGAAGCTTTCTTT
>TRBV3-1|NA|few|TRBJ2-5
CASSPGTVKKTQYF
TGTGCCAGCAGCCCCGGGACGGTCAAGAAGACCCAGTACTTC
>TRBV12-3/TRBV12-4|NA|NA|TRBJ2-7
CASSFSTYEQYF
TGTGCCAGCAGCTTTTCAACCTACGAGCAGTACTTC
>TRBV9|NA|NA|TRBJ2-2
CASTHTDSSNTGELFF
TGTGCCAGCACCCATACAGACAGTTCGAACACCGGGGAGCTGTTTTTT
>TRBV27|TRBD2|NA|TRBJ2-3
CASRGLAGGSTDTQYF
TGTGCCAGCAGGGGCCTAGCGGGAGGAAGCACAGATACGCAGTATTTT
>TRBV7-9|NA|many|TRBJ1-1
CASSLSPAKNTEAFF
TGTGCCAGCAGCTTATCCCCTGCAAAGAACACCGAAGCTTTCTTT
>TRBV4-3|TRBD1|NA|TRBJ1-1
CASSQDWADRGAFF
TGCGCCAGCAGCCAAGATTGGGCGGACAGGGGAGCTTTCTTT
>TRBV2|TRBD1|NA|TRBJ2-3
CAFNDRGATDTQYF
TGTGCCTTCAATGACAGGGGAGCCACAGATACGCAGTATTTT
>TRBV6-1|TRBD1|many|TRBJ2-7
CASLRDRGYEQYF
TGTGCCAGCCTCCGGGACAGGGGCTACGAGCAGTACTTC
>TRBV20-1|TRBD2|NA|TRBJ2-7
CSARAPSGTYEQYF
TGCAGTGCTAGAGCCCCTAGCGGGACCTACGAGCAGTACTTC
>TRBV27|NA|NA|TRBJ1-1
CASTLRGGQTEASF
TGTGCCAGCACTCTTAGGGGAGGACAAACAGAAGCTTCCTTT
>TRBV20-1|NA|NA|TRBJ2-1
CSASGGQWTMNGGQFF
TGCAGTGCTAGTGGGGGACAATGGACAATGAATGGTGGGCAGTTCTTC
>TRBV4-1|TRBD2|few|TRBJ2-1
CASSQGARGGSYNEQFF
TGCGCCAGCAGCCAGGGGGCGCGGGGGGGTTCCTACAATGAGCAGTTCTTC
>TRBV4-3|TRBD2|NA|TRBJ2-1
CASSQGLRVSGGYNEQFF
TGCGCCAGCAGCCAAGGACTCCGTGTTAGCGGGGGGTACAATGAGCAGTTCTTC
>TRBV7-2|TRBD1|many|TRBJ2-7
CASSPGQGSTYEQYF
TGTGCCAGCAGCCCCGGACAGGGTTCCACCTACGAGCAGTACTTC
>TRBV7-9|NA|many|TRBJ2-3
CASSSGPGGRTDTQYF
TGTGCCAGCAGCTCGGGCCCTGGGGGCCGCACAGATACGCAGTATTTT
>TRBV19|TRBD1|NA|TRBJ2-5
CASSIDADRGSETQYF
TGTGCCAGTAGTATAGATGCGGACAGGGGATCCGAGACCCAGTACTTC